This T cell receptor beta chain stems from a study of blood T cell repertoires in COVID-19. Study-wide context: T cells, B-cell-depleted T cells, or PBMCs supplied cDNA or gDNA.

Authors' processing steps: Researchers report that nucleated cell counts were estimated from reference gene primer amplification. Assay used: immunoSEQ multiplex PCR; TCRdb lists only in-frame clones, some missing. V, J and clone size were drawn from that table, and D and trimming were deduced from the DNA. The sample lists about 100,000 clones; roughly 80% were seen once. This TCR was recovered from a man aged 55-75 years with acute or convalescent COVID-19. Sequencing input: peripheral blood.

DNA for the CDR3: TGTGCCAGCAGCACCGACGGGACAGGGTTTTTCGCCGGGACCCAGTACTTC. Translation: CASSTDGTGFFAGTQYF. This chain links TRBV7-9 with TRBJ2-5; TRBD1 matches at 9 bases. Germline CDR1 SEHNR, CDR2 FQNEAQ (reference sequence). After removal of 5 bases from V and 7 bases from J, the junction contained 17 bases not matched to a gene. The CDR3 spans 17 residues.